This entry concerns a single TCR beta chain. This record comes from a study of technical replicates of blood from several donors. Assay used: immunoSEQ multiplex PCR; TCRdb lists only in-frame clones, some missing. The table has approximately 99,000 clones, about 96% seen once. The V gene lost 4 bases and the J gene lost 8 bases, with 14 bases spanning the gap. Per germline, CDR1 MNHNY and CDR2 SVGAGI (reference sequence). The CDR3 extends over 13 amino acids. The source of this sequence is a human donor in good health. This chain links TRBV6-6 with TRBJ1-1; D not resolved. Sequencing was done on a sample of T cells isolated from PBMCs. The CDR3 reads CASSSLRFGEAFF. CDR3 sequence (DNA): TGTGCCAGCAGTTCCTTACGGTTCGGGGAAGCTTTCTTT.